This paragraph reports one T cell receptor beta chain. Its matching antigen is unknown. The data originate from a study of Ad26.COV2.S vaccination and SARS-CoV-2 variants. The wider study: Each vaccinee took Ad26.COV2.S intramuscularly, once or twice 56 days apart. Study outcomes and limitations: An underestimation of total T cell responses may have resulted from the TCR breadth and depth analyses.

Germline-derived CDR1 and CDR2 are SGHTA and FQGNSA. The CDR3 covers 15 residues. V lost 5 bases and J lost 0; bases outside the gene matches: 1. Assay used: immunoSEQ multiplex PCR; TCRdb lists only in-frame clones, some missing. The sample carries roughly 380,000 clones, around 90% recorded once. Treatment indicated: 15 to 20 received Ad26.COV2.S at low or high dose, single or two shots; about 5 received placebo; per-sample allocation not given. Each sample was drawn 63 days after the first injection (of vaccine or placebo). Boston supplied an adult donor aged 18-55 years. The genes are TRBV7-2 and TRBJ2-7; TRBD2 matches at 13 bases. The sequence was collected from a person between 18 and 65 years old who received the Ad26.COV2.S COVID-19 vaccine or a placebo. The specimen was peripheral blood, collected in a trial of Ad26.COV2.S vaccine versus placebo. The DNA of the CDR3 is TGTGCCAGCAGCCGGACTAGCGGGAGCTCCTACGAGCAGTACTTC. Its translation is CASSRTSGSSYEQYF.